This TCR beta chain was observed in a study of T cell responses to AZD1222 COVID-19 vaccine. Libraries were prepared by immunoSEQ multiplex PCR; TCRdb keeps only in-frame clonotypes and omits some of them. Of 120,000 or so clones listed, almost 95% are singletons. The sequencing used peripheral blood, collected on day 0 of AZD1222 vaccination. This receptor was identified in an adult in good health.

The CDR3 sequence: CASSSTYEQYV. Written as DNA, the CDR3 is TGTGCCAGCTCTTCTACCTACGAGCAGTACGTC. The V and J genes are TRBV6-6 and TRBJ2-7; D gene uncertain. V was shortened by 8 bases and J by 2 bases, with 7 bases between the two germline ends. The V gene's germline CDR1 is MNHNY and CDR2 SVGAGI (reference sequence). The CDR3 loop spans 11 amino acids.